One and the same sample provided the 20 T cell receptor beta chains below, sequenced in a study of blood T cell repertoires in COVID-19. The data were produced by immunoSEQ multiplex PCR, yet TCRdb's version contains in-frame clones alone and is incomplete. Seen here are roughly 280,000 clones, 85% to 90% observed once, and the top ten hold around 2%. Material: PBMCs or T cells enriched from blood (not recorded which). The origin of the receptors is a woman aged 18 to 35 who had recovered from COVID-19.

The genes are TRBV19 and TRBJ1-2; maybe TRBD1 (6 bases). V was shortened by 8 bases and J by 7 bases, with 17 bases between the two germline ends. Germline-derived CDR1 and CDR2 are LNHDA and SQIVND (reference sequence). The CDR3 loop spans 13 amino acids. The CDR3 DNA reads TGTGCCAGTGGAGCCAACAGGGAAACTGGCTACACCTTC. Translation gives CASGANRETGYTF.

This rearrangement joins TRBV29-1 to TRBJ1-1; 8 bases match TRBD1. CDR3 length equals 13 residues. The junction had 6 bases not matched to a gene; V was cut back by 4 bases and J by 5 bases. Germline CDR1 reads SQVTM; CDR2 reads ANQGSEA. Here the CDR3 DNA reads TGCAGCGTTGGGACAGGGCTCGAGACTGAAGCTTTCTTT. Translating gives CSVGTGLETEAFF.

The rearrangement links TRBV11-2 to TRBJ1-2, with TRBD1 identical over 9 bases. This CDR3 comprises 14 residues. V dropped 5 bases and J dropped 2; count of bases not matched to a gene: 3. Germline lookup yields CDR1 SGHAT and CDR2 FQNNGV. CDR3 coding DNA: TGTGCCAGCAGCATCGGACAGGGGAACTATGGCTACACCTTC. Translating it yields CASSIGQGNYGYTF.

In nucleotides, the CDR3 is TGCGCCAGCAGCCAAAGTAGGAGCGCTGAAGCTTTCTTT. This encodes CASSQSRSAEAFF. The chain carries TRBV4-1 and TRBJ1-1; no clear D gene. The CDR3 has 13 amino acids. From germline, CDR1 is MGHRA and CDR2 YSYEKL. V shed 2 bases and J shed 6 bases, with 10 bases lying between them.

The CDR3 reads CASSIRSILNTEAFF. The CDR3 region has the DNA TGTGCCAGTAGTATAAGGAGCATATTGAACACTGAAGCTTTCTTT. The rearrangement uses TRBV19 and TRBJ1-1; unclear D gene. Per the germline V gene, CDR1 is LNHDA and CDR2 is SQIVND (reference sequence). The CDR3 spans 15 residues. V lost 2 bases, J lost 0 bases, and 10 bases lay in between.

This chain connects TRBV27 to TRBJ2-1; D call uncertain. Germline CDR1 and CDR2: MNHEY and SMNVEV (reference sequence). V lost 5 bases, J lost 8 bases, and 7 bases lay in between. This CDR3 has 11 amino acids. The CDR3: CASSSRDEQFF. CDR3 nucleotides: TGTGCCAGCAGTAGCCGGGATGAGCAGTTCTTC.

This clone showed up just a few times. The gene calls are TRBV11-2 and TRBJ1-1; D unclear. This CDR3 has 11 amino acids. Trimming shortened V by 4 bases and J by 4 bases, and 4 bases separated the two germline ends. Germline CDR1 and CDR2: SGHAT and FQNNGV. The CDR3 here is CASSYITEAFF. CDR3 bases: TGTGCCAGCAGCTATATCACTGAAGCTTTCTTT.

The chain has TRBV9 and TRBJ2-7; D is unresolved. V lost 2 bases, J lost 0 bases, and 15 bases lay in between. In germline, CDR1 is SGDLS, CDR2 YYNGEE. The CDR3 has 16 residues. CDR3 residues: CASSVLSISNSYEQYF. DNA of the CDR3: TGTGCCAGCAGCGTCCTCTCTATCTCAAACTCCTACGAGCAGTACTTC.

This rearrangement joins TRBV13 to TRBJ1-2, with 9 bases lining up with TRBD1. J gave up 3 bases and V 3 bases, and 8 bases lay outside the gene matches. There are 16 residues in the CDR3. Germline-derived CDR1 and CDR2 are PRHDT and FYEKMQ (reference sequence). CDR3 sequence (DNA): TGTGCCAGCAGCTTGGCCCTGGACAGGGGAGACTATGGCTACACCTTC. Protein sequence: CASSLALDRGDYGYTF.

This rearrangement joins TRBV14 to TRBJ1-2; the D is unclear. V was clipped by 3 bases and J by 4 bases, with 15 bases between them. This CDR3 region has 15 residues. From germline, CDR1 is SGHDN and CDR2 FVKESK. CDR3 amino acids: CASSQYRTEVYGYTF. CDR3 DNA: TGTGCCAGCAGCCAGTATAGAACCGAGGTCTATGGCTACACCTTC. Together with reference TRBV14 and TRBJ1-2, the CDR3 gives the full variable domain: EAGVTQFPSHSVIEKGQTVTLRCDPISGHDNLYWYRRVMGKEIKFLLHFVKESKQDESGMPNNRFLAERTGGTYSTLKVQPAELEDSGVYFCASSQYRTEVYGYTFGSGTRLTVV.

This chain connects TRBV6-5 to TRBJ2-7, with 8 bases matching TRBD1. CDR1 and CDR2 (germline): MNHEY, SVGAGI. V shed 7 bases and J 3 bases; nucleotides not matched to a gene: 8. The length of the CDR3 is 14 residues. The CDR3 protein is CASNRGQVHYEQYF. Here the CDR3 DNA reads TGTGCCAGCAATCGGGGACAGGTTCACTACGAGCAGTACTTC.

The rearrangement uses TRBV9 and TRBJ2-3; 7 nucleotides line up with TRBD1. CDR1 SGDLS and CDR2 YYNGEE come from the germline V gene. This CDR3 has 15 amino acids. Trimming cost V 2 bases and J 4 bases; bases outside gene matches: 7. CDR3 loop: CASSVTTGWADTQYF. The CDR3 DNA reads TGTGCCAGCAGCGTCACGACAGGGTGGGCAGATACGCAGTATTTT.

The chain's CDR3 is CSVEDGGGSGYTF. The CDR3 coding sequence is TGCAGCGTTGAAGATGGCGGAGGAAGTGGCTACACCTTC. This sequence joins TRBV29-1 and TRBJ1-2; D is unclear. The V gene's germline CDR1 is SQVTM and CDR2 ANQGSEA. V was shortened by 0 bases and J by 7 bases, with 12 bases between the two germline ends. CDR3 length: 13 residues. Complete variable domain (other parts from reference TRBV29-1 and TRBJ1-2): SAVISQKPSRDICQRGTSLTIQCQVDSQVTMMFWYRQQPGQSLTLIATANQGSEATYESGFVIDKFPISRPNLTFSTLTVSNMSPEDSSIYLCSVEDGGGSGYTFGSGTRLTVV.

This chain connects TRBV3-1 (or the pseudogene TRBV3-2) to TRBJ1-1, with TRBD1 matching 7 bases. Per the germline V gene, CDR1 is LGHDT and CDR2 is YNNKEL (reference sequence). The CDR3 runs 18 residues. V was pared by 4 bases and J by 0 bases, with 14 bases of the junction left unmatched. CDR3 sequence (DNA): TGTGCCAGCAGCCCTACCCTGACAGGGAGGAGGATGAACACTGAAGCTTTCTTT. Its translation: CASSPTLTGRRMNTEAFF.

V is TRBV11-2 and J is TRBJ2-7, with TRBD1 matching 8 bases. V shed 4 bases, J shed 2 bases, and the junction held 10 bases outside the gene matches. Germline V lookup: CDR1 SGHAT, CDR2 FQNNGV. This CDR3 is built from 16 residues. CDR3 amino acids: CASSSSGGHLAYEQYF. CDR3 DNA sequence: TGTGCCAGCAGCTCATCAGGGGGCCACCTTGCCTACGAGCAGTACTTC.

The rearrangement uses TRBV4-1 and TRBJ1-2; a weak D match, TRBD1 (6 bases). The CDR3 is 15 amino acids. CDR1 is MGHRA and CDR2 is YSYEKL in the germline V gene. V was pared by 0 bases and J by 6 bases, with 14 bases between. The CDR3, as DNA: TGCGCCAGCAGCCAAGATTGGGGGCAGGGAGATGGCTACACCTTC. It specifies CASSQDWGQGDGYTF.

The chain carries TRBV6-5 and TRBJ1-2; a weak D match, TRBD1 (5 bases). Germline CDR1 is MNHEY and CDR2 is SVGAGI. The germline V and J ends were trimmed by 6 bases and 8 bases, with 19 bases remaining between them. The CDR3 covers 14 residues. CDR3 sequence (DNA): TGTGCCAGCAGCCAACGAGACAGACTCCCGGGCTACACCTTC. The encoded protein is CASSQRDRLPGYTF.

Note on this clone: A read error may produce the germline difference seen at one junction end. This rearrangement joins TRBV19 to TRBJ1-5; 7 positions agree with TRBD1. CDR3 length: 15 amino acids. Germline CDR1 is LNHDA and CDR2 is SQIVND (reference sequence). The CDR3 here is CASTITRGQNQPQHF. Here the CDR3 DNA reads TGTGCCAGTACTATAACGCGGGGACAGAATCAGCCCCAGCATTTT.

J is TRBJ1-4 and V is TRBV11-2; D is ambiguous. From germline, CDR1 is SGHAT and CDR2 FQNNGV. The CDR3 has 16 residues. The V and J ends lost 4 bases and 4 bases respectively, with 16 bases between them. The CDR3 region has the DNA TGTGCCAGCAGCTCCGTGGGCAGTCCCGGTAATGAAAAACTGTTTTTT. Protein: CASSSVGSPGNEKLFF. The complete variable domain, with remaining parts taken from reference TRBV11-2 and TRBJ1-4, reads EAGVAQSPRYKIIEKRQSVAFWCNPISGHATLYWYQQILGQGPKLLIQFQNNGVVDDSQLPKDRFSAERLKGVDSTLKIQPAKLEDSAVYLCASSSVGSPGNEKLFFGSGTQLSVL.

The rearrangement joins TRBV2 to TRBJ2-1; 8 positions agree with TRBD1. The CDR3 runs 16 residues. Per the germline V gene, CDR1 is SNHLY and CDR2 is FYNNEI. V was clipped by 1 base and J by 8 bases; unmatched bases: 10. The DNA for the CDR3 is TGTGCCAGCAGTGAAGGCAGCCAGGGGGCGTTCCATGAGCAGTTCTTC. Its translation is CASSEGSQGAFHEQFF.